Below, 15 T cell receptor beta chains from the same sample are listed, as sequenced in a study of regulatory T cells in long-lasting Graves disease. CDR3-region Arm-PCR and iRepertoire HTBI primers produced the TCR beta libraries. TCRdb analysed the multiplex PCR reads with MiXCR anew, one entry per CDR3 protein. The sample contains about 460,000 distinct CDR3 sequences, 22% of which appear only once. The time point is: persistent/refractory GD, antithyroid drugs over 5 years with positive TRAb. Extracted PBMC RNA gave rise to the TCR library. The source was peripheral blood mononuclear cells (PBMCs), collected when the disease was refractory, from a patient treated with antithyroid drugs. Receptors were obtained from a female donor with Graves disease.

This clonotype was counted between two and nine times. This chain joins TRBV20-1 and TRBJ1-2; a possible D gene is TRBD1 (5 bases). Between the trimmed V and J ends, which lost 4 bases and 5 bases, there was a span of 17 bases. Germline lookup yields CDR1 DFQATT and CDR2 SNEGSKA (reference sequence). There are 14 residues in the CDR3. The CDR3 is CSATPPGHRYGYTF. As DNA, the CDR3 is TGCAGTGCTACCCCCCCCGGACACAGATATGGCTACACCTTC.

J is TRBJ2-2 and V is TRBV5-6, with D uncertain. The CDR3 is made up of 15 amino acids. CDR1 and CDR2 from the germline V gene are SGHDT and YYEEEE. V was cut by 0 bases and J by 1 base, with 7 bases left in between. This CDR3 reads CASSLGPKNTGELFF. The CDR3, as DNA: TGTGCCAGCAGCTTGGGACCGAAGAACACCGGGGAGCTGTTTTTT.

The J gene is TRBJ1-1, the V gene TRBV28, with D uncertain. V was trimmed by 6 bases and J by 0 bases, leaving 14 bases between them. This CDR3 has 15 amino acids. CDR1 and CDR2 from the germline V gene are MDHEN and SYDVKM. As DNA, the CDR3 is TGTGCCAGCAGCCGCCATCTTAGCATGAACACTGAAGCTTTCTTT. Its translation: CASSRHLSMNTEAFF.

This rearrangement joins TRBV10-3 to TRBJ1-6, with TRBD1 matching over 7 bases. Germline assignment: CDR1 ENHRY and CDR2 SYGVKD. This CDR3 has 17 amino acids. The trim removed 6 bases at V and 0 bases at J, leaving 8 bases unmatched. The CDR3 loop is CAISPDRQSSYNSPLHF. In nucleotides, the CDR3 is TGTGCCATCAGCCCGGACAGGCAGAGCTCCTATAATTCACCCCTCCACTTT.

V and J are TRBV6-2 or TRBV6-3 and TRBJ2-7; D is possibly TRBD1 or TRBD2 (5 bases each). Germline V gives CDR1 MNHEY, CDR2 SVGEGT. The CDR3 is 13 residues long. The ends were cut back, 2 bases at V and 6 bases at J, with 11 bases in the middle. For the CDR3, the DNA is TGTGCCAGCAGTTACACGGGACCGACCGAGCAGTACTTC. This encodes CASSYTGPTEQYF.

The sample holds many counts of this clonotype. The chain is built from TRBV2 and TRBJ1-6, with 10 bases matching TRBD1. This CDR3 is built from 15 residues. V lost 6 bases to trimming and J lost 7 bases; unmatched junction nucleotides: 6. Germline CDR1 and CDR2: SNHLY and FYNNEI. The CDR3 coding sequence is TGTGCCAGCAGCGATGAGGGACAGGGGAATTCACCCCTCCACTTT. Protein product: CASSDEGQGNSPLHF.

This clonotype has at least ten counts. The rearrangement links TRBV2 to TRBJ1-2, with D possibly matching TRBD1 (6 bases). The CDR3 runs to 14 residues. The germline V gene has CDR1 SNHLY and CDR2 FYNNEI. V lost 3 bases, J lost 4 bases, and 12 bases lay in between. CDR3 nucleotides: TGTGCCAGCAGTGACTCGACAGGATCCTATGGCTACACCTTC. Translation: CASSDSTGSYGYTF.

In the case of this clonotype: At one of its ends the junction is not consistent with the germline gene, which may arise from a read error. The V gene is TRBV19, the J gene TRBJ1-5; D is ambiguous. Germline V gene data show CDR1 as LNHDA and CDR2 as SQIVND (reference sequence). CDR3 length equals 14 residues. DNA for the CDR3: TGTGCCAGTAGTATAGAGTCAGAGAATCGGCCCCAGCATTTT. It translates to CASSIESENRPQHF. Full variable domain (outside the CDR3, taken from reference TRBV19 and TRBJ1-5): DGGITQSPKYLFRKEGQNVTLSCEQNLNHDAMYWYRQDPGQGLRLIYYSQIVNDFQKGDIAEGYSVSREKKESFPLTVTSAQKNPTAFYLCASSIESENRPQHFGDGTRLSIL.

In this sample, this clonotype turned up many times. The chain couples TRBV12-3 or TRBV12-4 to TRBJ2-7, with TRBD2 identical over 8 bases. The V and J ends lost 2 bases and 3 bases, in that order; junction bases with no gene match: 3. The CDR3 runs 14 residues. CDR3 loop: CASSLFSGGYEQYF. As DNA, the CDR3 is TGTGCCAGCAGTTTATTCAGCGGGGGCTACGAGCAGTACTTC.

The rearrangement uses TRBV6-1 and TRBJ1-6; D remains ambiguous. V dropped 5 bases and J dropped 7 bases, with 12 bases sitting between them. The CDR3 is 14 amino acids. Germline CDR1 MNHNS, CDR2 SASEGT. The CDR3 spells CASSLQKSNSPLHF. The CDR3 DNA follows: TGTGCCAGCAGTCTTCAAAAGAGCAATTCACCCCTCCACTTT.

The chain links TRBV7-9 to TRBJ2-5; D may be TRBD2 (6 bases). CDR3 length: 16 amino acids. Trimming removed 1 base from V and 2 bases from J, with 14 bases in between. CDR1 is SEHNR and CDR2 is FQNEAQ in the germline V gene (reference sequence). CDR3 bases: TGTGCCAGCAGCTTAGTCCCCCGCGCGGGGCAAGAGACCCAGTACTTC. Amino acids: CASSLVPRAGQETQYF.

This clonotype was detected many times. The V and J genes are TRBV28 and TRBJ1-3; 8 nucleotides match TRBD1. V shed 6 bases and J 2 bases; nucleotides not matched to a gene: 3. CDR1 is MDHEN, CDR2 SYDVKM, per germline. The CDR3 runs 14 residues. DNA of the CDR3: TGTGCCAGCAGGCAGACAGGGGCTGGAAACACCATATATTTT. Translated: CASRQTGAGNTIYF.

The chain recombines TRBV18 with TRBJ2-5, with D perhaps matching TRBD1 (6 bases). Trimming pared 5 bases from V and 2 bases from J, leaving 9 bases between. Germline loops: CDR1 KGHSH, CDR2 LQKENI. The CDR3 extends over 13 amino acids. The CDR3 loop reads CASSTGSQETQYF. For the CDR3, the DNA is TGTGCCAGCTCAACAGGGAGTCAAGAGACCCAGTACTTC.

J is TRBJ1-2 and V is TRBV10-3; D is unresolved. The V gene's germline CDR1 is ENHRY and CDR2 SYGVKD. The CDR3 is 14 amino acids. V gave up 6 bases and J gave up 2 bases, with 13 bases separating them. The CDR3 nucleotides read TGTGCCATCAGGCAGGAGAAACTGAACTATGGCTACACCTTC. This codes for CAIRQEKLNYGYTF.

This clonotype was seen ten or more times. The chain couples TRBV7-6 to TRBJ1-1; D gene uncertain. Trimming took 1 base from V and 4 from J, leaving 7 bases between them. Germline loops: CDR1 SGHVS, CDR2 FNYEAQ. The CDR3 has 13 residues. The CDR3 DNA reads as TGTGCCAGCAGCTTAGAGGACGGCACTGAAGCTTTCTTT. Its protein product is CASSLEDGTEAFF.